This entry lists 15 T cell receptor beta chains sequenced from one sample in a study of T cell responses to AZD1222 COVID-19 vaccine. Using immunoSEQ multiplex PCR, the repertoire was profiled, and TCRdb retains in-frame clones only, with some absent. The data hold about 140,000 clones, with around nine tenths observed a single time. The sequencing used peripheral blood, collected on day 0 of AZD1222 vaccination. Receptor source: an adult in good health.

The CDR3 bases are TGTGCCTGGAGGGAGAGGACAGGGGCCTACACTGAAGCTTTCTTT. Protein: CAWRERTGAYTEAFF. The rearrangement uses TRBV30 and TRBJ1-1, with 9 bases fitting TRBD1. V was clipped by 3 bases and J by 3 bases; unmatched bases: 8. CDR1 and CDR2 from the germline V gene are GTSNPN and SVGIG (reference sequence). The CDR3 covers 15 residues.

The rearrangement links TRBV28 to TRBJ2-2; D is undetermined. Looked up from germline, CDR1 is MDHEN and CDR2 is SYDVKM. Trimming cost V 5 bases and J 4 bases, with 8 bases left between them. CDR3 length equals 13 residues. CDR3 protein: CASSTWSTGELFF. The CDR3 region has the DNA TGTGCCAGCAGTACTTGGAGCACCGGGGAGCTGTTTTTT.

The J gene is TRBJ2-3, the V gene TRBV4-1, with 9 bases fitting TRBD2. The trim removed 1 base at V and 4 bases at J, leaving 12 bases unmatched. The CDR3 is made up of 18 amino acids. Germline assignment: CDR1 MGHRA and CDR2 YSYEKL. The CDR3 reads CASSQAEGGGAHSDTQYF. CDR3 sequence (DNA): TGCGCCAGCAGCCAAGCCGAAGGCGGGGGGGCCCATTCAGATACGCAGTATTTT.

The chain couples TRBV20-1 to TRBJ2-3; no clear D. V lost 5 bases and J 6 bases, leaving 9 bases between the germline ends. Germline V gene lookup returns CDR1 DFQATT and CDR2 SNEGSKA (reference sequence). The CDR3 has 11 residues. The CDR3 spells CSAHDLDTQYF. CDR3 nucleotide sequence: TGCAGTGCTCACGACCTGGATACGCAGTATTTT.

The chain uses TRBV12-5 and TRBJ1-5, with TRBD1 identical over 12 bases. The CDR3 consists of 20 residues. V was pared by 7 bases and J by 0 bases, with 16 bases of the junction left unmatched. Germline-derived CDR1 and CDR2 are LGHNT and FRNRAP. CDR3 residues: CASVYGFTGTGGFSNQPQHF. The CDR3 DNA sequence: TGTGCTAGTGTTTATGGTTTTACCGGGACAGGGGGCTTTAGCAATCAGCCCCAGCATTTT.

This chain links TRBV5-1 with TRBJ2-6; TRBD2 is a possible D gene (5 bases). The V end lost 0 bases, the J end lost 3 bases, and 16 bases lay between the germline ends. This CDR3 has 18 amino acids. Germline values: CDR1 SGHRS, CDR2 YFSETQ. The CDR3 coding sequence is TGCGCCAGCAGCTTGGTAGGAAGGAGGTTGGTTGGGGCCAACGTCCTGACTTTC. Translated: CASSLVGRRLVGANVLTF.

The chain couples TRBV3-1 (or the pseudogene TRBV3-2) to TRBJ2-7, with TRBD2 matching 8 bases. The CDR3 extends over 14 amino acids. Unmatched junction bases numbered 5, after V lost 1 base and J lost 6 bases. Germline V gives CDR1 LGHDT, CDR2 YNNKEL (reference sequence). This CDR3 is CASSQAGGPSEQYF. CDR3 DNA: TGTGCCAGCAGCCAAGCGGGAGGGCCATCCGAGCAGTACTTC.

Only one count was recorded for this clone. V gene TRBV12-2 combines with J gene TRBJ2-7; TRBD1 is the table's D call, not checked against the DNA. TRBV12-2 is noted as a pseudogene. There are 19 residues in the CDR3. The CDR3 nucleotides are TGTGCAAGTCGCTTCATTTGGGGAGGGTCAGGGGGCCCCTCCTACGAGCAGTACTTC. This gives the protein CASRFIWGGSGGPSYEQYF.

This chain links TRBV5-1 with TRBJ1-1; TRBD1 agrees at 7 bases. The V and J ends lost 0 bases and 0 bases, in that order; junction bases with no gene match: 2. CDR3 size: 15 residues. The germline V gene has CDR1 SGHRS and CDR2 YFSETQ. Here the CDR3 reads CASSLGGTVNTEAFF. The DNA for the CDR3 is TGCGCCAGCAGCTTGGGTGGGACAGTGAACACTGAAGCTTTCTTT.

A single count supports this clone. The gene calls are TRBV27 and TRBJ1-5, with 8 bases matching TRBD1. V gave up 2 bases and J gave up 12 bases; unmatched junction bases: 9. The germline gives CDR1 MNHEY, CDR2 SMNVEV (reference sequence). The CDR3 extends over 14 amino acids. CDR3 region: CASSLVTGDGGQHF. The CDR3 bases are TGTGCCAGCAGTTTAGTGACAGGGGATGGGGGCCAGCATTTT.

V is TRBV5-4 and J is TRBJ1-4; D gene unclear. V lost 4 bases, J lost 0 bases, and 16 bases lay in between. The V gene's germline CDR1 is SGHNT and CDR2 YYREEE (reference sequence). CDR3 size: 17 residues. DNA of the CDR3: TGTGCCAGCAGCCCGCTCAGTCCCGGGGCAACTAATGAAAAACTGTTTTTT. Residues: CASSPLSPGATNEKLFF. The variable domain in full, with the rest retrieved from reference TRBV5-4 and TRBJ1-4, is ETGVTQSPTHLIKTRGQQVTLRCSSQSGHNTVSWYQQALGQGPQFIFQYYREEENGRGNFPPRFSGLQFPNYSSELNVNALELDDSALYLCASSPLSPGATNEKLFFGSGTQLSVL.

The chain has TRBV5-4 and TRBJ1-1, with 7 nucleotides matching TRBD1. J was trimmed by 1 base and V by 4 bases; bases with no gene match: 10. The V gene's germline CDR1 is SGHNT and CDR2 YYREEE (reference sequence). The CDR3 is 16 residues long. CDR3 residues: CASSPRPRQGNTEAFF. The DNA for the CDR3 is TGTGCCAGCAGCCCTCGGCCCCGACAGGGGAACACTGAAGCTTTCTTT.

The CDR3 coding sequence is TGTGCCACCCTAGAAAGCAATGAGCAACTAGAAAGCAATGAGCAGTTCTTC. Protein: CATLESNEQLESNEQFF. V gene TRBV24-1 combines with J gene TRBJ2-1; possible D gene TRBD2, 5 bases. Trimming shortened V by 9 bases and J by 6 bases, and 26 bases separated the two germline ends. The CDR3 covers 17 residues. Germline CDR1 reads KGHDR; CDR2 reads SFDVKD.

The chain has TRBV2 and TRBJ1-5; D is ambiguous. The CDR3 runs to 13 residues. Germline V lookup: CDR1 SNHLY, CDR2 FYNNEI. Trimming stripped 5 bases from V and 5 bases from J, with 10 bases between. The CDR3 DNA reads TGTGCCAGCAGTCGGGAGGGCTATCAGCCCCAGCATTTT. Amino acids: CASSREGYQPQHF.

The J gene is TRBJ2-1, the V gene TRBV28; 7 bases align to TRBD2. V gave up 3 bases and J gave up 4 bases; unmatched junction bases: 3. The CDR3 spans 14 residues. Germline loops: CDR1 MDHEN, CDR2 SYDVKM. CDR3: CASSLRAGYNEQFF. CDR3 nucleotides: TGTGCCAGCAGTTTGAGAGCGGGGTACAATGAGCAGTTCTTC. Full variable domain (remainder filled in from reference TRBV28 and TRBJ2-1): DVKVTQSSRYLVKRTGEKVFLECVQDMDHENMFWYRQDPGLGLRLIYFSYDVKMKEKGDIPEGYSVSREKKERFSLILESASTNQTSMYLCASSLRAGYNEQFFGPGTRLTVL.